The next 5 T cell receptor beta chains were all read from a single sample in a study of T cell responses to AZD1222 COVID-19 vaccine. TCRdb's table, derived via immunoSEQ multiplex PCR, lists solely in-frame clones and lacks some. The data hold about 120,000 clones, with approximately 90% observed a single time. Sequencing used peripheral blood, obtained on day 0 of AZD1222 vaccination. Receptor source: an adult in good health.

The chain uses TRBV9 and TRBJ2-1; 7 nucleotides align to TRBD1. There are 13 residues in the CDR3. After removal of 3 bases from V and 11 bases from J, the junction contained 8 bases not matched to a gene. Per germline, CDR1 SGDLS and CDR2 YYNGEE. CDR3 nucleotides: TGTGCCAGCAGCGCCAGAACGACAGGGCAGCAGTTCTTC. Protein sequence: CASSARTTGQQFF.

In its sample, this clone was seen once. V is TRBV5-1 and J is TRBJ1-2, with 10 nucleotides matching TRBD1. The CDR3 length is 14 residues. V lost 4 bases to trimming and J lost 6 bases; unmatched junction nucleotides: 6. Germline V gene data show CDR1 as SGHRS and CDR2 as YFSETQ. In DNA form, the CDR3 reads TGCGCCAGCAGCCCGGGACAGGGGTATGATGGCTACACCTTC. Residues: CASSPGQGYDGYTF.

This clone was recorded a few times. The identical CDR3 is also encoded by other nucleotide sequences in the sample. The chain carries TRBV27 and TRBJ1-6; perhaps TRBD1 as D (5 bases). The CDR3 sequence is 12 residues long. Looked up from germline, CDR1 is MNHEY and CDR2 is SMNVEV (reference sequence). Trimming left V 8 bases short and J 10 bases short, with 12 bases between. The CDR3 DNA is TGTGCCAGCGGCCGGGGGAACTCACCCCTCCACTTT. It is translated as CASGRGNSPLHF.

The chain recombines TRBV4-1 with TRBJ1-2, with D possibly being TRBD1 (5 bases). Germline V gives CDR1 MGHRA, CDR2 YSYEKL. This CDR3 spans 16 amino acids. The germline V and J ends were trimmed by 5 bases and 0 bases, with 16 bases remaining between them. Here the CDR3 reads CASSDGRDWANYGYTF. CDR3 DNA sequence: TGCGCCAGCAGCGACGGCAGGGATTGGGCTAACTATGGCTACACCTTC.

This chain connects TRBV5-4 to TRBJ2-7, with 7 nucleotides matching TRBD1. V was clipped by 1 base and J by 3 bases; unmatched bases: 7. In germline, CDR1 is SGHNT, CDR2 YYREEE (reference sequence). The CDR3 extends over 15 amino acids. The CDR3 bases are TGTGCCAGCAGCTTGTATACAGGGGAGATCTACGAGCAGTACTTC. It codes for CASSLYTGEIYEQYF.